Listed below are T cell receptor beta chains from one sample, sequenced in a study of metastatic and nonmetastatic thyroid tumors. TCRdb re-called clones from the PCR reads using MiXCR. This sample yields more than 13,000 clones, of which less than 25% are seen a single time; around 7.8% belongs to the top ten. Source material: blood. These receptors were taken from a female donor with papillary thyroid cancer or a benign thyroid nodule (not recorded which). Some clones in this sample may be carry-over from other donors' samples. CDR3s include the opening cysteine and the closing phenylalanine or tryptophan. Fields, in order: J gene, V gene, clone size, D gene, CDR3 protein, CDR3 DNA. D genes are given only for firm matches. Clone size is given for some rows only: seen once, a few or many times, or a class if the clone is expanded.

J: TRBJ2-3; V: TRBV2; size: many; D: .; CDR3: CASSGGPTDTQYF; DNA: TGTGCCAGCAGCGGGGGGCCCACAGATACGCAGTATTTT
J: TRBJ2-1; V: TRBV24-1; size: medium-sized; D: TRBD1; CDR3: CATSDLPGGEISEQFF; DNA: TGTGCCACCAGTGATTTGCCAGGGGGCGAGATATCTGAGCAGTTCTTC
J: TRBJ1-1; V: TRBV27; size: few; D: .; CDR3: CASSLSRSLNTEAFF; DNA: TGTGCCAGCAGTTTATCGCGCAGCTTGAACACTGAAGCTTTCTTT
J: TRBJ1-6; V: TRBV19; size: few; D: .; CDR3: CASSIEQNNSPLHF; DNA: TGTGCCAGTAGTATAGAACAGAATAATTCACCCCTCCACTTT
J: TRBJ2-5; V: TRBV12-3/TRBV12-4; size: medium-sized; D: TRBD2; CDR3: CASSLHSGGETQYF; DNA: TGTGCCAGCAGCCTACATAGCGGGGGGGAGACCCAGTACTTC
J: TRBJ1-5; V: TRBV6-2/TRBV6-3; size: few; D: .; CDR3: CASSYARGGVRPQHF; DNA: TGTGCCAGCAGTTACGCCCGGGGGGGGGTTCGGCCCCAGCATTTT
J: TRBJ1-4; V: TRBV3-1; size: many; D: TRBD1; CDR3: CASSQDSTGDVKLFF; DNA: TGTGCCAGCAGCCAAGATTCGACAGGGGATGTGAAACTGTTTTTT
J: TRBJ1-2; V: TRBV25-1; size: .; D: .; CDR3: CASSELPSYGYTF; DNA: TGTGCCAGCAGTGAACTCCCCAGCTATGGCTACACCTTC
J: TRBJ2-5; V: TRBV7-3; size: many; D: .; CDR3: CASSLGGGPQETQYF; DNA: TGTGCCAGCAGCTTGGGGGGGGGCCCTCAAGAGACCCAGTACTTC
J: TRBJ2-1; V: TRBV7-8; size: .; D: .; CDR3: CASSLVPIPRGQFF; DNA: TGTGCCAGCAGCTTAGTGCCCATCCCTCGGGGGCAGTTCTTC
J: TRBJ2-2; V: TRBV12-3/TRBV12-4; size: few; D: .; CDR3: CASSLHMWGTGELFF; DNA: TGTGCCAGCAGTTTACACATGTGGGGCACCGGGGAGCTGTTTTTT
J: TRBJ2-1; V: TRBV20-1; size: .; D: TRBD1; CDR3: CSASGTGYYNEQFF; DNA: TGCAGTGCCTCCGGGACAGGGTACTACAATGAGCAGTTCTTC
J: TRBJ2-3; V: TRBV28; size: medium-sized; D: TRBD2; CDR3: CASSPPLGTRLRDTQYF; DNA: TGTGCCAGCAGCCCCCCGTTGGGGACTAGGTTGCGAGATACGCAGTATTTT
J: TRBJ2-3; V: TRBV6-4; size: .; D: .; CDR3: CASSEGTSTDTQYF; DNA: TGTGCCAGCAGTGAGGGGACTAGCACAGATACGCAGTATTTT
J: TRBJ2-5; V: TRBV28; size: many; D: TRBD2; CDR3: CASRGTSGRRGGRETQYF; DNA: TGTGCCAGCAGAGGGACTAGCGGGAGGAGGGGGGGGCGGGAGACCCAGTACTTC
J: TRBJ2-5; V: TRBV9; size: many; D: .; CDR3: CASSVLPSLAQETQYF; DNA: TGTGCCAGCAGCGTACTCCCCTCACTAGCACAAGAGACCCAGTACTTC
J: TRBJ1-1; V: TRBV11-3; size: many; D: .; CDR3: CASSSGTAGFEAFF; DNA: TGTGCCAGCAGCTCCGGGACTGCAGGATTTGAAGCTTTCTTT
J: TRBJ1-4; V: TRBV11-2; size: .; D: TRBD1; CDR3: CASSLQGAPNEKLFF; DNA: TGTGCCAGCAGCTTACAGGGGGCACCTAATGAAAAACTGTTTTTT
J: TRBJ1-4; V: TRBV19; size: .; D: .; CDR3: CATQGGATNEKLFF; DNA: TGTGCCACCCAGGGTGGGGCTACTAATGAAAAACTGTTTTTT
J: TRBJ1-4; V: TRBV5-4; size: many; D: .; CDR3: CASSLGAATNEKLFF; DNA: TGTGCCAGCAGCTTGGGGGCTGCAACTAATGAAAAACTGTTTTTT
J: TRBJ1-1; V: TRBV6-1; size: .; D: .; CDR3: CASSEARRGGSEAFF; DNA: TGTGCCAGCAGTGAAGCTCGCAGGGGCGGTTCTGAAGCTTTCTTT
J: TRBJ2-5; V: TRBV7-9; size: many; D: TRBD2; CDR3: CASSFGTRLMTQYF; DNA: TGTGCCAGCAGCTTCGGGACTAGGCTTATGACCCAGTACTTC
J: TRBJ2-5; V: TRBV4-3; size: .; D: .; CDR3: CASSQSWGAGTQYF; DNA: TGCGCCAGCAGCCAGTCGTGGGGGGCCGGGACCCAGTACTTC
J: TRBJ1-5; V: TRBV5-1; size: .; D: .; CDR3: CASSLNRGGQPQHF; DNA: TGCGCCAGCAGCTTGAACCGGGGAGGGCAGCCCCAGCATTTT
J: TRBJ2-2; V: TRBV5-1; size: .; D: TRBD1; CDR3: CASSLWGQLNTGELFF; DNA: TGCGCCAGCAGCTTGTGGGGACAGCTGAACACCGGGGAGCTGTTTTTT
J: TRBJ1-3; V: TRBV3-1; size: many; D: .; CDR3: CASSQGRGSGNTIYF; DNA: TGTGCCAGCAGCCAAGGGAGGGGATCGGGAAACACCATATATTTT
J: TRBJ1-1; V: TRBV4-1; size: many; D: .; CDR3: CASSQRTAGAAGTEAFF; DNA: TGCGCCAGCAGCCAACGTACTGCGGGGGCCGCGGGCACTGAAGCTTTCTTT
J: TRBJ2-7; V: TRBV6-8; size: few; D: TRBD2; CDR3: CASSYPGLAGGYEQYF; DNA: TGTGCCAGCAGTTACCCGGGACTAGCGGGGGGCTACGAGCAGTACTTC
J: TRBJ2-7; V: TRBV15; size: medium-sized; D: TRBD1; CDR3: CATRRDSHLEQYF; DNA: TGTGCCACCAGAAGGGACAGCCATTTGGAGCAGTACTTC
J: TRBJ2-1; V: TRBV7-9; size: many; D: TRBD2; CDR3: CASRGTSGYNEQFF; DNA: TGTGCCAGCAGAGGGACTAGCGGATACAATGAGCAGTTCTTC
J: TRBJ2-3; V: TRBV7-2; size: many; D: TRBD2; CDR3: CASSLAWTSGGLTDTQYF; DNA: TGTGCCAGCAGCTTAGCGTGGACTAGCGGGGGGCTCACAGATACGCAGTATTTT
J: TRBJ2-1; V: TRBV27; size: medium-sized; D: .; CDR3: CASSLEDGAGEQFF; DNA: TGTGCCAGCAGTTTAGAAGACGGGGCGGGTGAGCAGTTCTTC
J: TRBJ1-4; V: TRBV3-1; size: many; D: .; CDR3: CASSHGWGEKLFF; DNA: TGTGCCAGCAGCCATGGATGGGGTGAAAAACTGTTTTTT
J: TRBJ2-1; V: TRBV12-3/TRBV12-4; size: medium-sized; D: .; CDR3: CASSDGSSYNEQFF; DNA: TGTGCCTCCTCGGACGGCAGCTCCTACAATGAGCAGTTCTTC
J: TRBJ2-3; V: TRBV5-5; size: many; D: .; CDR3: CASSLIGLTDTQYF; DNA: TGTGCCAGCAGCTTGATCGGACTCACAGATACGCAGTATTTT
J: TRBJ1-1; V: TRBV18; size: many; D: .; CDR3: CASSPPDGNTEAFF; DNA: TGTGCCAGCTCACCACCCGACGGCAACACTGAAGCTTTCTTT
J: TRBJ2-5; V: TRBV18; size: many; D: .; CDR3: CASSPNQGQETQYF; DNA: TGTGCCAGCTCTCCCAATCAGGGTCAAGAGACCCAGTACTTC
J: TRBJ2-3; V: TRBV5-4; size: many; D: .; CDR3: CASGVGTDTQYF; DNA: TGTGCCAGCGGGGTCGGCACAGATACGCAGTATTTT